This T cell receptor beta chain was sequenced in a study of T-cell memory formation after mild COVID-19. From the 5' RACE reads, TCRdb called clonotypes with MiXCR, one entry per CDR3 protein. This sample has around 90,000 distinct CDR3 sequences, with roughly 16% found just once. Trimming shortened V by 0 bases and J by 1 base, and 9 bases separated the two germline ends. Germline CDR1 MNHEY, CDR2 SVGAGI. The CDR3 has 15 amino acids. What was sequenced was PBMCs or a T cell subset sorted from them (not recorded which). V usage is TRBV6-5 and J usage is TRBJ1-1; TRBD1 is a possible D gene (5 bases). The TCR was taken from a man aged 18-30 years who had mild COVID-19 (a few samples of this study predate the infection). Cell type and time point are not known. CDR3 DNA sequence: TGTGCCAGCAGTTACTCGAGTAGGGGGAACACTGAAGCTTTCTTT. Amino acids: CASSYSSRGNTEAFF.